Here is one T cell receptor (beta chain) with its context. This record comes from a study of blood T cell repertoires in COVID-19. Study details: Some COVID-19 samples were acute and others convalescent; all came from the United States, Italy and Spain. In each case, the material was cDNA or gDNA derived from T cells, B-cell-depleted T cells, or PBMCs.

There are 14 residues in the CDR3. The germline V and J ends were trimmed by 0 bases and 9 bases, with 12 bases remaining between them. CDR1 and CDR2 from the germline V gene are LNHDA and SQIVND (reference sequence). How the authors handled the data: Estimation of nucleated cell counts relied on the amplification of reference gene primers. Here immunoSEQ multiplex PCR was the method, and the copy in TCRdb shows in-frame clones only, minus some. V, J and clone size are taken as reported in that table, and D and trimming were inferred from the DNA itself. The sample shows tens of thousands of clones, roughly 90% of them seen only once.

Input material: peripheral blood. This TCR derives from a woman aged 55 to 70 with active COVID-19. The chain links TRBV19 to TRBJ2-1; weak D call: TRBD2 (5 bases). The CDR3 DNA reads TGTGCCAGTAGTATAGACCTTCCGGGAACTGAGCAGTTCTTC. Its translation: CASSIDLPGTEQFF.